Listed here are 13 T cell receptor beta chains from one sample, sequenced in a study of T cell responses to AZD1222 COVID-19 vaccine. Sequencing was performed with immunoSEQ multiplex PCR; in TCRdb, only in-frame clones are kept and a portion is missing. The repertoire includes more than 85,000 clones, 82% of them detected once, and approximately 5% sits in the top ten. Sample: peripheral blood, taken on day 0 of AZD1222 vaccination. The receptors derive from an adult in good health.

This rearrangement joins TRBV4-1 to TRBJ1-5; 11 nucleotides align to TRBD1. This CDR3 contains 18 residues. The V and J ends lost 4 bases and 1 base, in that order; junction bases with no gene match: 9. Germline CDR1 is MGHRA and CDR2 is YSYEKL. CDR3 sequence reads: CASSLGQGVLGSNQPQHF. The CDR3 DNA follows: TGCGCCAGCAGCCTGGGACAGGGGGTTCTAGGGAGCAATCAGCCCCAGCATTTT.

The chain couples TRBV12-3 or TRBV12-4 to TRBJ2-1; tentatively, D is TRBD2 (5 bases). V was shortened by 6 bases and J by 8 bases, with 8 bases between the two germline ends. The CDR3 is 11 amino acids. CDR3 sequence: CASREAHEQFF. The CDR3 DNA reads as TGTGCCAGCAGGGAGGCGCATGAGCAGTTCTTC.

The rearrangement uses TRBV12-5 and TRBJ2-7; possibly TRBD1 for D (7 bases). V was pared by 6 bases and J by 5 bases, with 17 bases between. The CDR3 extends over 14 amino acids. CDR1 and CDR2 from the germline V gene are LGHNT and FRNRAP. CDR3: CASGRQGPGDEQYF. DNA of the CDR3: TGTGCTAGTGGCAGACAGGGTCCGGGGGACGAGCAGTACTTC.

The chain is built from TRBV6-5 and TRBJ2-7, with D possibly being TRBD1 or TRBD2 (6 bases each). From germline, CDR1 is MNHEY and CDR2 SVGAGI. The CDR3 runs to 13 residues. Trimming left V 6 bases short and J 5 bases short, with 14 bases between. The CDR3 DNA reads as TGTGCCAGCAGCGCTCCGGGGGCGGACGAGCAGTACTTC. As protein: CASSAPGADEQYF.

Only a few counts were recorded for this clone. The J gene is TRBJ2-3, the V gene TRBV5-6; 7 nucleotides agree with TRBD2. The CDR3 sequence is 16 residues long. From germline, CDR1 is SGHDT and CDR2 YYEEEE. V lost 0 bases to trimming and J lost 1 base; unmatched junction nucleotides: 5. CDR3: CASSLGSGDRTDTQYF. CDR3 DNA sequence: TGTGCCAGCAGCTTGGGGAGCGGGGATCGCACAGATACGCAGTATTTT. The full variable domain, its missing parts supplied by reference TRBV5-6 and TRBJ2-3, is DAGVTQSPTHLIKTRGQQVTLRCSPKSGHDTVSWYQQALGQGPQFIFQYYEEEERQRGNFPDRFSGHQFPNYSSELNVNALLLGDSALYLCASSLGSGDRTDTQYFGPGTRLTVL.

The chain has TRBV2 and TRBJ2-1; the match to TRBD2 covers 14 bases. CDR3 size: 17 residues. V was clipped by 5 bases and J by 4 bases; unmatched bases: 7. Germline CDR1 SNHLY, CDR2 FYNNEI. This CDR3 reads CASSYSGLAGVYNEQFF. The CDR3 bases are TGTGCCAGCAGTTACTCGGGACTAGCGGGGGTTTACAATGAGCAGTTCTTC.

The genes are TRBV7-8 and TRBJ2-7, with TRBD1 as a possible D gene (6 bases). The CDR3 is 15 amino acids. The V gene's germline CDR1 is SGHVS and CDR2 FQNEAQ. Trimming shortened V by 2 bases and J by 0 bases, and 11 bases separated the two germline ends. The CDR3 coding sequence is TGTGCCAGCAGCTTAAGACAGGACTTCTCCTACGAGCAGTACTTC. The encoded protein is CASSLRQDFSYEQYF.

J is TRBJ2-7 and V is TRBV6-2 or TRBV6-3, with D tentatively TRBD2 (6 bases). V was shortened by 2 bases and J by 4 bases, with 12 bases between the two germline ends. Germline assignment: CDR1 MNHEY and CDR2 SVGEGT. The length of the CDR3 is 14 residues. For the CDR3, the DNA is TGTGCCAGCAGTTACCCCGATGGGGGGTACGAGCAGTACTTC. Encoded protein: CASSYPDGGYEQYF.

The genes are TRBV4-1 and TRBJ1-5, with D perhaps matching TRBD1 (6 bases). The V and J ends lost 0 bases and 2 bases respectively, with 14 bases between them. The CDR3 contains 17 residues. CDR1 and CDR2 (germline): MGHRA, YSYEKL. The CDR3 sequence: CASSQDRQGYRNQPQHF. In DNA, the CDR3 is TGCGCCAGCAGCCAAGATCGGCAGGGGTATCGCAATCAGCCCCAGCATTTT.

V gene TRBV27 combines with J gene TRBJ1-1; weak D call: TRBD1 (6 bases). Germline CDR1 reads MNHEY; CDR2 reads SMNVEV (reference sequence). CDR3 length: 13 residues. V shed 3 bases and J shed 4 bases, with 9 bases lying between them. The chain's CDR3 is CASSFSRGTEAFF. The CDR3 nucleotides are TGTGCCAGCAGTTTCTCCAGGGGCACTGAAGCTTTCTTT.

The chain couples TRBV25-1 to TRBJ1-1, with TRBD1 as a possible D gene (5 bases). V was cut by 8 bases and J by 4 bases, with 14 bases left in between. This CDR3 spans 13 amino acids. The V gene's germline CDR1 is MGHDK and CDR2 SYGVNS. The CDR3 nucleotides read TGTGCCAGCTCCCGGGGGGGTTTCACTGAAGCTTTCTTT. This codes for CASSRGGFTEAFF.

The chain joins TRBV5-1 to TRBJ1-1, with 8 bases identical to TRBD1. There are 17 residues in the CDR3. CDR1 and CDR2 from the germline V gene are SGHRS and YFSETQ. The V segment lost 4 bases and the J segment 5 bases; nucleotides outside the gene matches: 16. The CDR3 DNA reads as TGCGCCAGCAGCAAACAGGGGGTTTTTCTCGGAGGGACTGAAGCTTTCTTT. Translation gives CASSKQGVFLGGTEAFF.

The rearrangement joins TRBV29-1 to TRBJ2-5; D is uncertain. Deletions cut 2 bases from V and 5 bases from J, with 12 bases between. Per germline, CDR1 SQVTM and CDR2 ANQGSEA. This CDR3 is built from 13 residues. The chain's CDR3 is CSVEHGLGETQYF. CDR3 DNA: TGCAGCGTTGAACACGGGCTCGGGGAGACCCAGTACTTC.